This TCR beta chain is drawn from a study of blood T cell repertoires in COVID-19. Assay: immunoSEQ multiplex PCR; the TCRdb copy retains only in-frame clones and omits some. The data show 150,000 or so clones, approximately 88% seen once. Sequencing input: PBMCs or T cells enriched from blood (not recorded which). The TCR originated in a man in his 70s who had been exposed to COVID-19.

The CDR3 nucleotides are TGTGCCTGGACCCGCCGGGGAGGCTACACCTTC. Protein: CAWTRRGGYTF. The genes are TRBV30 and TRBJ1-2; D unclear. V was cut by 4 bases and J by 8 bases, with 11 bases left in between. This CDR3 has 11 amino acids. Germline V lookup: CDR1 GTSNPN, CDR2 SVGIG (reference sequence).